The 27 T cell receptor beta chains presented below share a single source sample, sequenced in a study of cytomegalovirus exposure and HLA in healthy donors. 13 Jbeta primers and 60 Vbeta primers were used for the PCR. Measured with immunoSEQ multiplex PCR; TCRdb has only the in-frame clones, and not every one. The data show roughly 120,000 clones, approximately 70% seen once. The sequenced sample was PBMCs. These receptors all come from a man aged 40-50 years in good health and CMV-seronegative.

V usage is TRBV11-3 and J usage is TRBJ2-5; TRBD2 matches at 11 bases. V was pared by 1 base and J by 5 bases, with 6 bases of the junction left unmatched. CDR3 length equals 16 residues. Germline CDR1 is SGHNT and CDR2 is YENEEA. CDR3 coding DNA: TGTGCCAGCAGCTTAGGACTAGCGGGGCCCGGGGAGACCCAGTACTTC. Protein: CASSLGLAGPGETQYF.

V usage is TRBV7-6 and J usage is TRBJ1-1, with TRBD1 matching 7 bases. V gave up 6 bases and J gave up 1 base; unmatched junction bases: 8. The CDR3 spans 15 residues. Germline V lookup: CDR1 SGHVS, CDR2 FNYEAQ. The CDR3 DNA follows: TGTGCCAGCAGTTTTAGGGCAGGGGGGAACACTGAAGCTTTCTTT. It is translated as CASSFRAGGNTEAFF. The complete variable domain, with remaining parts taken from reference TRBV7-6 and TRBJ1-1, reads GAGVSQSPRYKVTKRGQDVALRCDPISGHVSLYWYRQALGQGPEFLTYFNYEAQQDKSGLPNDRFSAERPEGSISTLTIQRTEQRDSAMYRCASSFRAGGNTEAFFGQGTRLTVV.

The gene calls are TRBV4-3 and TRBJ2-7; the match to TRBD2 covers 7 bases. This CDR3 comprises 14 residues. The germline V gene has CDR1 LGHNA and CDR2 YSLEER. V lost 1 base, J lost 6 bases, and 6 bases stayed unmatched. As DNA, the CDR3 is TGCGCCAGCAGCCAAGGTCCGGGGGGTTTCGAGCAGTACTTC. Translating gives CASSQGPGGFEQYF.

The chain employs TRBV7-6 and TRBJ1-1; TRBD1 might be the D (5 bases). Trimming left V 5 bases short and J 1 base short, with 14 bases between. The CDR3 covers 15 residues. From germline, CDR1 is SGHVS and CDR2 FNYEAQ. The CDR3 loop is CASSPPGEENTEAFF. As DNA, the CDR3 is TGTGCCAGCAGCCCCCCGGGGGAAGAGAACACTGAAGCTTTCTTT.

The chain carries TRBV4-3 and TRBJ2-7; no definite D call. Trimming took 1 base from V and 6 from J, leaving 10 bases between them. This CDR3 contains 13 residues. Germline CDR1 reads LGHNA; CDR2 reads YSLEER. This chain's CDR3 is CASSQAHLGEQYF. The DNA of the CDR3 is TGCGCCAGCAGCCAAGCTCACCTAGGCGAGCAGTACTTC.

This sequence joins TRBV6-6 and TRBJ1-3; the D is unclear. V lost 4 bases and J lost 5, with 9 bases in between. Germline V gene sequence: CDR1 MNHNY, CDR2 SVGAGI (reference sequence). The CDR3 has 13 residues. In nucleotides, the CDR3 is TGTGCCAGCAGTTCAACAGTAAGAAACACCATATATTTT. Protein: CASSSTVRNTIYF.

This chain links TRBV7-9 with TRBJ2-7; TRBD1 might be the D (5 bases). This CDR3 region has 14 residues. Germline CDR1 is SEHNR and CDR2 is FQNEAQ (reference sequence). Trimming took off 4 bases at V and 0 bases at J, with 10 bases between the two ends. CDR3 loop: CASSSATVSYEQYF. CDR3 bases: TGTGCCAGCAGCTCCGCGACAGTCTCCTACGAGCAGTACTTC.

The rearrangement links TRBV7-9 to TRBJ2-7; D possibly corresponds to TRBD1 (6 bases). V lost 5 bases, J lost 4 bases, and 18 bases lay in between. Germline-derived CDR1 and CDR2 are SEHNR and FQNEAQ (reference sequence). The CDR3 consists of 15 residues. The chain's CDR3 is CASSIGVGAEYEQYF. The CDR3 DNA reads TGTGCCAGCAGCATAGGAGTGGGGGCAGAGTACGAGCAGTACTTC.

The chain carries TRBV7-2 and TRBJ1-2, with TRBD1 as a possible D gene (6 bases). Germline V gene sequence: CDR1 SGHTA, CDR2 FQGNSA. This CDR3 region has 13 residues. The germline V and J ends were trimmed by 1 base and 8 bases, with 11 bases remaining between them. In DNA, the CDR3 is TGTGCCAGCAGCTTAGACAGGGTGAGGGGCTACACCTTC. It codes for CASSLDRVRGYTF.

This clone turned up a few times. This chain connects TRBV7-9 to TRBJ2-5, with no clear D. The CDR3 length is 15 residues. Trimming removed 2 bases at V and 3 bases at J, with 13 bases between. Germline CDR1 reads SEHNR; CDR2 reads FQNEAQ (reference sequence). In DNA form, the CDR3 reads TGTGCCAGCAGCTTATCCCAAGCCGTCGAAGAGACCCAGTACTTC. Translation: CASSLSQAVEETQYF. Full variable domain (missing parts from reference TRBV7-9 and TRBJ2-5): DTGVSQNPRHKITKRGQNVTFRCDPISEHNRLYWYRQTLGQGPEFLTYFQNEAQLEKSRLLSDRFSAERPKGSFSTLEIQRTEQGDSAMYLCASSLSQAVEETQYFGPGTRLLVL.

This clone was recorded once. CDR3 protein: CASSLVFSGTGISGNTIYF. The CDR3 nucleotides are TGTGCCAGCAGCTTAGTATTTTCCGGGACAGGGATATCTGGAAACACCATATATTTT. The chain joins TRBV7-8 to TRBJ1-3, with 9 bases matching TRBD1. Germline V gene sequence: CDR1 SGHVS, CDR2 FQNEAQ. V trimming: 1 base; J trimming: 1 base; junction bases outside the gene matches: 11. CDR3 length equals 19 residues.

This clone is medium-sized. J is TRBJ1-1 and V is TRBV7-2; TRBD1 agrees at 11 bases. The CDR3 is made up of 16 amino acids. Unmatched junction bases numbered 5, after V lost 5 bases and J lost 0 bases. The germline V gene has CDR1 SGHTA and CDR2 FQGNSA. The CDR3: CASSQGTGGMNTEAFF. CDR3 sequence (DNA): TGTGCCAGCAGCCAAGGGACAGGGGGGATGAACACTGAAGCTTTCTTT.

V is TRBV7-2 and J is TRBJ2-5; 8 nucleotides match TRBD2. V lost 7 bases and J lost 11; bases outside the gene matches: 18. Germline V lookup: CDR1 SGHTA, CDR2 FQGNSA. The CDR3 contains 15 residues. The DNA of the CDR3 is TGTGCCAGCACGGCCCTGCGGGGGGCCGGCCGTGGACAGTACTTC. This codes for CASTALRGAGRGQYF.

The CDR3 DNA follows: TGTGCCAGCAGCGAAACAGGGGACCCCTACGAGCAGTACTTC. Its translation is CASSETGDPYEQYF. J is TRBJ2-7 and V is TRBV9, with 7 nucleotides matching TRBD1. The CDR3 contains 14 residues. V lost 3 bases and J lost 2; bases outside the gene matches: 5. CDR1 is SGDLS and CDR2 is YYNGEE in the germline V gene.

This clone was detected only a few times. This chain uses TRBV6-5 with TRBJ1-1; no reliable D call. The CDR3 is 13 amino acids. Trimming removed 1 base from V and 3 bases from J, with 6 bases in between. Germline V lookup: CDR1 MNHEY, CDR2 SVGAGI. The CDR3 sequence: CASSYFRDTEAFF. CDR3 DNA sequence: TGTGCCAGCAGTTACTTCCGGGACACTGAAGCTTTCTTT.

The chain employs TRBV7-2 and TRBJ2-7; D may be TRBD2 (6 bases). The germline V gene has CDR1 SGHTA and CDR2 FQGNSA. Trimming left V 3 bases short and J 12 bases short, with 12 bases between. The CDR3 extends over 11 amino acids. The CDR3 nucleotides are TGTGCCAGCAGCTTGCGGGACCTTCTGTACTTC. This translates into CASSLRDLLYF.

The gene calls are TRBV10-3 and TRBJ1-4; the match to TRBD1 covers 7 bases. The CDR3 length is 15 residues. V shed 10 bases, J shed 0 bases, and the junction held 8 bases outside the gene matches. CDR1 and CDR2 (germline): ENHRY, SYGVKD. The CDR3 DNA is TGTGCCACCAATACAGGGGCCTCAACTAATGAAAAACTGTTTTTT. This codes for CATNTGASTNEKLFF.

In nucleotides, the CDR3 is TGTGCCAGCAGCTTCGGACAGGGCTTTGAGCAGTACTTC. Translating it yields CASSFGQGFEQYF. The chain is built from TRBV13 and TRBJ2-7, with 8 bases matching TRBD1. Trimming took 3 bases from V and 7 from J; bases not matched to a gene: 5. This CDR3 spans 13 amino acids. Germline CDR1 reads PRHDT; CDR2 reads FYEKMQ (reference sequence).

This clone is a singleton in its sample. The chain couples TRBV6-1 to TRBJ2-1; 9 bases align to TRBD1. The germline V gene has CDR1 MNHNS and CDR2 SASEGT. After removal of 11 bases from V and 6 bases from J, the junction contained 11 bases not matched to a gene. The CDR3 loop spans 14 amino acids. For the CDR3, the DNA is TGTGCCGGCAAATACGGGACAGGGTCCAATGAGCAGTTCTTC. Its translation: CAGKYGTGSNEQFF.

This chain joins TRBV27 and TRBJ2-5, with D uncertain. In germline, CDR1 is MNHEY, CDR2 SMNVEV (reference sequence). There are 13 residues in the CDR3. The V gene lost 5 bases and the J gene lost 1 base, with 8 bases spanning the gap. CDR3 sequence reads: CASSSFGQETQYF. The CDR3 DNA reads as TGTGCCAGCAGTAGTTTCGGCCAAGAGACCCAGTACTTC.

The rearrangement links TRBV7-9 to TRBJ1-5; TRBD1 might be the D (5 bases). CDR1 SEHNR and CDR2 FQNEAQ come from the germline V gene (reference sequence). This CDR3 has 14 residues. Trimming cost V 5 bases and J 7 bases, with 15 bases left between them. The CDR3 protein is CASSRDSGEQPQHF. CDR3 in DNA: TGTGCCAGCAGCAGGGACTCCGGGGAACAGCCCCAGCATTTT.

The V call is TRBV7-6, the J call TRBJ2-5, with D unclear. Between the trimmed V and J ends, which lost 2 bases and 4 bases, there was a span of 5 bases. The CDR3 has 12 residues. CDR1 is SGHVS, CDR2 FNYEAQ, per germline. CDR3 sequence: CASSLFRETQYF. CDR3 DNA sequence: TGTGCCAGCAGCTTATTTCGAGAGACCCAGTACTTC.

J is TRBJ2-7 and V is TRBV5-6; maybe TRBD2 (6 bases). Germline CDR1 and CDR2: SGHDT and YYEEEE. The CDR3 is made up of 15 amino acids. The V end lost 9 bases, the J end lost 3 bases, and 22 bases lay between the germline ends. This CDR3 is CATCTRDRDCYEQYF. CDR3 nucleotides: TGTGCCACCTGCACGCGGGACCGGGATTGCTACGAGCAGTACTTC.

This clone was seen more than once but under ten times. The rearrangement links TRBV5-5 to TRBJ2-2; D call uncertain. Germline V gene lookup returns CDR1 SGHKS and CDR2 YYEKEE (reference sequence). This CDR3 is built from 14 residues. The V end lost 1 base, the J end lost 6 bases, and 10 bases lay between the germline ends. CDR3 protein: CASSLYEPAGELFF. In nucleotides, the CDR3 is TGTGCCAGCAGCTTGTACGAGCCCGCCGGGGAGCTGTTTTTT.

The CDR3 is CASSLGTASGNTIYF. The CDR3 DNA reads TGTGCCAGCAGCCTCGGGACAGCCTCTGGAAACACCATATATTTT. The gene calls are TRBV11-3 and TRBJ1-3; 7 bases are shared with TRBD1. The CDR3 is 15 amino acids. Trimming took 5 bases from V and 0 from J; bases not matched to a gene: 4. The germline gives CDR1 SGHNT, CDR2 YENEEA.

The chain combines TRBV9 with TRBJ2-5; the D is unclear. Gene TRBJ2-7 matches the end of the DNA better, so the J call may be wrong. This CDR3 is built from 13 residues. In germline, CDR1 is SGDLS, CDR2 YYNGEE. The CDR3 sequence: CASSVGDFYEQYF. The CDR3 nucleotides are TGTGCCAGCAGCGTAGGTGACTTCTACGAGCAGTACTTC.

In DNA, the CDR3 is TGCGCCAGCAGCCAAAGGCTAGCCTCGGCGGAGACCCAGTACTTC. Its protein product is CASSQRLASAETQYF. The chain recombines TRBV4-1 with TRBJ2-5, with TRBD2 as a possible D gene (5 bases). The germline V gene encodes CDR1 MGHRA and CDR2 YSYEKL. The CDR3 sequence is 15 residues long. Trimming took off 2 bases at V and 5 bases at J, with 15 bases between the two ends.